This T cell receptor beta chain was captured in a study of blood T cell repertoires in COVID-19. Study-wide context: Collection of acute and convalescent COVID-19 samples took place in the United States, Italy and Spain. The cDNA or gDNA used as material had been derived from T cells, B-cell-depleted T cells, or PBMCs.

In germline, CDR1 is SEHNR, CDR2 FQNEAQ (reference sequence). Deletions cut 7 bases from V and 7 bases from J, with 9 bases between. The CDR3 runs to 11 residues. How the authors handled the data: Amplified reference gene primers provided the basis for estimating nucleated cell counts. Sequenced by immunoSEQ multiplex PCR; TCRdb stores in-frame clones only, minus some. V and J calls plus clone size are reproduced from that table; the DNA served to infer D and trimming. This sample yields approximately 170,000 clones, of which 80% to 90% are seen a single time; about 8% belongs to the top ten. This receptor was obtained from a man in his forties who had recovered from COVID-19. V is TRBV7-9 and J is TRBJ2-3, with D possibly being TRBD1 (6 bases). The sequencing input was peripheral blood. CDR3 sequence (DNA): TGTGCCAGCACTAGGGGGTATACGCAGTATTTT. Protein: CASTRGYTQYF.